These 25 T cell receptor beta chains came from one sample sequenced in a study of blood T cell repertoires in COVID-19. Method: immunoSEQ multiplex PCR; TCRdb's copy keeps in-frame clones and lacks some. The sample lists fewer than 200,000 clones, approximately 84% occurring once. Sequenced: PBMCs or T cells enriched from blood (not recorded which). The receptors stem from a human donor with acute COVID-19. The donor label of this sample is uncertain.

The J gene is TRBJ2-1, the V gene TRBV5-1; D possibly corresponds to TRBD2 (5 bases). The CDR3 sequence is 15 residues long. V was shortened by 0 bases and J by 6 bases, with 13 bases between the two germline ends. From germline, CDR1 is SGHRS and CDR2 YFSETQ. CDR3 sequence (DNA): TGCGCCAGCAGCTTGGGTCAGGTAGGGAGCAATGAGCAGTTCTTC. Protein: CASSLGQVGSNEQFF.

The V and J genes are TRBV30 and TRBJ1-3, with TRBD1 as a possible D gene (6 bases). This CDR3 comprises 15 residues. Germline CDR1 and CDR2: GTSNPN and SVGIG (reference sequence). Trimming took 3 bases from V and 2 from J, leaving 14 bases between them. The CDR3 DNA reads as TGTGCCTGGAGCCGCCACGGGGGGCCTGGAAACACCATATATTTT. Its protein product is CAWSRHGGPGNTIYF.

J is TRBJ2-5 and V is TRBV3-1 (or the pseudogene TRBV3-2); TRBD2 aligns across 13 bases. Trimming removed 4 bases from V and 5 bases from J; junction bases left unmatched: 10. In germline, CDR1 is LGHDT, CDR2 YNNKEL (reference sequence). This CDR3 is built from 17 residues. The CDR3 DNA reads TGTGCCAGCAGCCTTTTGAAAACTAGCGGGGGGGTTGAGACCCAGTACTTC. Protein sequence: CASSLLKTSGGVETQYF.

This chain joins TRBV5-1 and TRBJ1-1; maybe TRBD1 (5 bases). Deletions cut 0 bases from V and 5 bases from J, with 11 bases between. Germline V gene lookup returns CDR1 SGHRS and CDR2 YFSETQ. The CDR3 totals 14 residues. CDR3: CASSLVGGGTEAFF. As DNA, the CDR3 is TGCGCCAGCAGCTTGGTCGGGGGAGGGACTGAAGCTTTCTTT.

The rearrangement uses TRBV7-9 and TRBJ2-3; possibly TRBD2 for D (6 bases). The CDR3 sequence is 12 residues long. Germline V gene sequence: CDR1 SEHNR, CDR2 FQNEAQ (reference sequence). V shed 4 bases and J shed 6 bases, with 8 bases lying between them. The CDR3, as DNA: TGTGCCAGCAGCTCGCGGGGCGATACGCAGTATTTT. Translation: CASSSRGDTQYF.

The genes are TRBV5-1 and TRBJ2-7; 10 bases are a match to TRBD1. Germline V gene data show CDR1 as SGHRS and CDR2 as YFSETQ. Trimming removed 4 bases from V and 7 bases from J; junction bases left unmatched: 11. The CDR3 is made up of 15 amino acids. As DNA, the CDR3 is TGCGCCAGCAGCCTTCCGGGACAGGGGTTTGAAGAGCAGTACTTC. This codes for CASSLPGQGFEEQYF.

The sample holds one count of this clone. The genes are TRBV25-1 and TRBJ1-2; D may be TRBD1 (5 bases). Per the germline V gene, CDR1 is MGHDK and CDR2 is SYGVNS. This CDR3 is built from 14 residues. V lost 4 bases and J 8 bases, leaving 17 bases between the germline ends. In nucleotides, the CDR3 is TGTGCCAGCAGTGCGGCCCCGGGGGGTGACGGCTACACCTTC. It translates to CASSAAPGGDGYTF.

The table lists this clone with a few counts. The J gene is TRBJ2-7, the V gene TRBV9; unclear D gene. With 0 bases removed from V and 2 bases from J, the gap between germline ends came to 6 bases. Germline CDR1 SGDLS, CDR2 YYNGEE. The CDR3 spans 13 residues. DNA of the CDR3: TGTGCCAGCAGCGTAGGTCAGACCTACGAGCAGTACTTC. This encodes CASSVGQTYEQYF.

The chain recombines TRBV6-2 or TRBV6-3 with TRBJ2-7; 8 bases match TRBD2. The V gene's germline CDR1 is MNHEY and CDR2 SVGEGT. This CDR3 is 15 amino acids long. J lost 4 bases, V lost 2 bases, and 7 bases had no gene match. The CDR3: CASSYQRGRRYEQYF. CDR3 nucleotide sequence: TGTGCCAGCAGTTACCAGCGGGGGCGCCGATACGAGCAGTACTTC.

The V call is TRBV30, the J call TRBJ2-2, with 10 bases identical to TRBD2. Germline V CDR1 and CDR2: GTSNPN, SVGIG (reference sequence). V gave up 4 bases and J gave up 0 bases; unmatched junction bases: 14. The CDR3 length is 19 residues. DNA for the CDR3: TGTGCCTGGACTTTACTAGCGGGGATGTCCTTTGCGAACACCGGGGAGCTGTTTTTT. Translation: CAWTLLAGMSFANTGELFF.

This chain uses TRBV12-5 with TRBJ2-7, with D possibly being TRBD2 (6 bases). Trimming removed 2 bases at V and 0 bases at J, with 14 bases between. From germline, CDR1 is LGHNT and CDR2 FRNRAP. CDR3 length equals 16 residues. CDR3 coding DNA: TGTGCTAGTGGTTTGCCTTCTCGGGGGAGCTCCTACGAGCAGTACTTC. As protein: CASGLPSRGSSYEQYF.

This clone was seen just once. The J gene is TRBJ1-3, the V gene TRBV5-4; 8 bases are shared with TRBD1. With V trimmed by 0 bases and J by 3 bases, 2 bases remained unmatched. The germline V gene has CDR1 SGHNT and CDR2 YYREEE (reference sequence). This CDR3 comprises 15 residues. This chain's CDR3 is CASSLETGVGNTIYF. In DNA, the CDR3 is TGTGCCAGCAGCTTGGAGACAGGGGTTGGAAACACCATATATTTT.

The V gene is TRBV27, the J gene TRBJ2-5, with D perhaps matching TRBD1 (5 bases). CDR3 size: 14 residues. V dropped 3 bases and J dropped 5 bases, with 13 bases sitting between them. Germline V CDR1 and CDR2: MNHEY, SMNVEV (reference sequence). CDR3 region: CASSFDSVRETQYF. CDR3 bases: TGTGCCAGCAGTTTCGACAGCGTCCGGGAGACCCAGTACTTC.

Written as DNA, the CDR3 is TGTGCCAGCAGAATAGCGGGGGGCTCCTACAATGAGCAGTTCTTC. This codes for CASRIAGGSYNEQFF. V is TRBV5-4 and J is TRBJ2-1; 10 bases match TRBD2. CDR3 length: 15 residues. The germline gives CDR1 SGHNT, CDR2 YYREEE (reference sequence). The trim removed 5 bases at V and 0 bases at J, leaving 2 bases unmatched.

This clone was picked up a small number of times. This chain joins TRBV10-1 and TRBJ1-5; D remains ambiguous. The V gene's germline CDR1 is WNHNN and CDR2 SYGVQD (reference sequence). The V end was cut by 10 bases, the J end by 11 bases, with 12 bases between. The CDR3 contains 10 residues. The CDR3 reads CANYKEAQHF. The DNA of the CDR3 is TGCGCCAACTACAAAGAGGCCCAGCATTTT.

V and J are TRBV18 and TRBJ1-1, with 9 bases identical to TRBD1. The CDR3 spans 16 residues. Germline trimming cut 3 bases from V and 1 base from J; bases unmatched to any gene: 6. From germline, CDR1 is KGHSH and CDR2 LQKENI. Written as DNA, the CDR3 is TGTGCCAGCTCACCGCAGCCGGGACAGGGGAACACTGAAGCTTTCTTT. Translated, it gives CASSPQPGQGNTEAFF.

V and J are TRBV7-2 and TRBJ1-2, with no clear D. The CDR3 contains 13 residues. V dropped 5 bases and J dropped 8 bases, with 15 bases sitting between them. CDR1 and CDR2 (germline): SGHTA, FQGNSA. CDR3 nucleotides: TGTGCCAGCAGCCCCGGTGGAGGGTACGGCTACACCTTC. It yields the protein CASSPGGGYGYTF. The full variable domain, in which reference TRBV7-2 and TRBJ1-2 provide the parts outside the CDR3, is GAGVSQSPSNKVTEKGKDVELRCDPISGHTALYWYRQSLGQGLEFLIYFQGNSAPDKSGLPSDRFSAERTGGSVSTLTIQRTQQEDSAVYLCASSPGGGYGYTFGSGTRLTVV.

This chain connects TRBV14 to TRBJ1-4; D gene ambiguous. The CDR3 sequence is 16 residues long. V lost 2 bases to trimming and J lost 0 bases, with 10 bases between them. Germline assignment: CDR1 SGHDN and CDR2 FVKESK. The CDR3 DNA reads as TGTGCCAGCAGCCAATACGAGTTCGCAACTAATGAAAAACTGTTTTTT. Translated, it gives CASSQYEFATNEKLFF. Complete variable domain (other parts from reference TRBV14 and TRBJ1-4): EAGVTQFPSHSVIEKGQTVTLRCDPISGHDNLYWYRRVMGKEIKFLLHFVKESKQDESGMPNNRFLAERTGGTYSTLKVQPAELEDSGVYFCASSQYEFATNEKLFFGSGTQLSVL.

This chain connects TRBV7-8 to TRBJ1-5; 7 positions match TRBD1. The germline gives CDR1 SGHVS, CDR2 FQNEAQ. This CDR3 contains 16 residues. With 7 bases clipped from V and 5 bases from J, the junction kept 14 bases outside the gene matches. The CDR3 nucleotides are TGTGCCAGCACCATTGGTGGCAGGGGGAAGGATCAGCCCCAGCATTTT. Protein sequence: CASTIGGRGKDQPQHF.

This chain joins TRBV4-1 and TRBJ2-5; D is possibly TRBD2 (6 bases). Trimming removed 0 bases at V and 5 bases at J, with 16 bases between. Germline loops: CDR1 MGHRA, CDR2 YSYEKL. The CDR3 covers 16 residues. The CDR3 sequence is CASSQEGQAGRETQYF. CDR3 DNA: TGCGCCAGCAGCCAAGAAGGGCAGGCTGGGAGGGAGACCCAGTACTTC.

This rearrangement joins TRBV11-1 to TRBJ2-5; 8 bases map to TRBD1. Germline V gene lookup returns CDR1 SGHAT and CDR2 FQDESV (reference sequence). V shed 2 bases and J 4 bases; nucleotides not matched to a gene: 6. The CDR3 is 15 residues long. CDR3 sequence (DNA): TGTGCCAGCAGCTTACTACAGGGGGATGCAGAGACCCAGTACTTC. Translation gives CASSLLQGDAETQYF.

The chain has TRBV25-1 and TRBJ1-2; TRBD1 matches 9 bases. The V gene end was trimmed by 5 bases and the J gene end by 7 bases; junction bases not matched to a gene: 17. Germline assignment: CDR1 MGHDK and CDR2 SYGVNS. This CDR3 is built from 17 residues. CDR3 sequence: CASSFPPGQGVSSGYTF. In DNA form, the CDR3 reads TGTGCCAGCAGTTTTCCGCCGGGACAGGGTGTCTCTAGTGGCTACACCTTC.

This clone is a singleton in its sample. This chain connects TRBV14 to TRBJ2-2; D gene unclear. V lost 4 bases, J lost 6 bases, and 12 bases lay in between. This CDR3 is 14 amino acids long. Germline assignment: CDR1 SGHDN and CDR2 FVKESK. This CDR3 reads CASSPDLGAGELFF. CDR3 nucleotide sequence: TGTGCCAGCAGCCCCGACCTAGGCGCCGGGGAGCTGTTTTTT.

The rearrangement links TRBV6-5 to TRBJ1-2; 8 bases map to TRBD1. CDR3 length equals 14 residues. In germline, CDR1 is MNHEY, CDR2 SVGAGI. V shed 7 bases, J shed 3 bases, and the junction held 7 bases outside the gene matches. CDR3 residues: CASTTTGVDYGYTF. CDR3 bases: TGTGCCAGCACCACGACAGGGGTTGACTATGGCTACACCTTC.

The chain has TRBV10-3 and TRBJ1-1; TRBD1 aligns across 9 bases. CDR1 and CDR2 from the germline V gene are ENHRY and SYGVKD. This CDR3 has 15 residues. With 10 bases clipped from V and 0 bases from J, the junction kept 9 bases outside the gene matches. In nucleotides, the CDR3 is TGTGCCACCCGCCCGGGACAGGGATTGAACACTGAAGCTTTCTTT. Amino acid sequence: CATRPGQGLNTEAFF.